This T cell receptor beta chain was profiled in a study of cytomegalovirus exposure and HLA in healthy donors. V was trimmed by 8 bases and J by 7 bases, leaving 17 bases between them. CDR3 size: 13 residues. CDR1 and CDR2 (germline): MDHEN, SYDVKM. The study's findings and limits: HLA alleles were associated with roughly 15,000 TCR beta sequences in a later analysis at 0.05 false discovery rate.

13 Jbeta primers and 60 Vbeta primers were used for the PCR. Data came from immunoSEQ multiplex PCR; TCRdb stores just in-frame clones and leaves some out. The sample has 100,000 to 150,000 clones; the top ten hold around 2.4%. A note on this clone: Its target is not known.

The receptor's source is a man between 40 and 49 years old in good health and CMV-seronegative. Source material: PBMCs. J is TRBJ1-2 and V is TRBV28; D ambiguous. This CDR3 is CASCQVASRGYTF. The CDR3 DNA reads TGTGCCAGCTGTCAGGTGGCGTCGCGTGGCTACACCTTC.